These 27 T cell receptor beta chains share one sample of origin, sequenced in a study of control samples from healthy donors and cancer patients (dated by TCRdb to the early 2020s). Receptor amplification or capture employed the immunoSEQ multiplex PCR assay. TCRdb obtained this table from immuneACCESS and retained in-frame rearrangements with V and J assigned. These tables miss some clones; where compared with another copy, unresolved V genes account for less than half of the shortfall, and the remainder is unexplained. Counted in this sample were about 190,000 clones; over 85% of them appeared once. The ten largest clones take up roughly 1.5% of the sample. Sequencing input: blood. All receptors come from a man younger than 35 in good health.

The CDR3 here is CASSIRTAVNSPLHF. The CDR3, as DNA: TGTGCCAGCAGCATCAGGACAGCCGTTAATTCACCCCTCCACTTT. This chain joins TRBV7-3 and TRBJ1-6; D possibly corresponds to TRBD1 (6 bases). The CDR3 totals 15 residues. The V gene's germline CDR1 is SGHTA and CDR2 FQGTGA. Trimming shortened V by 5 bases and J by 6 bases, and 14 bases separated the two germline ends.

The chain recombines TRBV5-1 with TRBJ2-6; D is unresolved. Deletions cut 1 base from V and 2 bases from J, with 16 bases between. Germline V gene data show CDR1 as SGHRS and CDR2 as YFSETQ. The CDR3 is made up of 18 amino acids. In DNA form, the CDR3 reads TGCGCCAGCAGCTTGTATTCTCTAACGCGTCCTGGGGCCAACGTCCTGACTTTC. It encodes CASSLYSLTRPGANVLTF. Combining the CDR3 with reference TRBV5-1 and TRBJ2-6 gives the whole variable domain KAGVTQTPRYLIKTRGQQVTLSCSPISGHRSVSWYQQTPGQGLQFLFEYFSETQRNKGNFPGRFSGRQFSNSRSEMNVSTLELGDSALYLCASSLYSLTRPGANVLTFGAGSRLTVL.

The V call is TRBV5-1, the J call TRBJ2-1, with D tentatively TRBD1 (6 bases). The V end was cut by 1 base, the J end by 4 bases, with 9 bases between. The CDR3 loop spans 14 amino acids. The germline CDR1 and CDR2 sequences are SGHRS and YFSETQ. The CDR3 here is CASSLTQGYNEQFF. The CDR3 DNA is TGCGCCAGCAGCTTGACACAGGGATACAATGAGCAGTTCTTC.

This chain links TRBV7-9 with TRBJ2-7; no clear D. Germline V gene data show CDR1 as SEHNR and CDR2 as FQNEAQ (reference sequence). The CDR3 length is 11 residues. Trimming removed 5 bases from V and 5 bases from J, with 7 bases in between. This CDR3 reads CASSKTHEQYF. CDR3 bases: TGTGCCAGCAGCAAAACCCACGAGCAGTACTTC.

The rearrangement links TRBV2 to TRBJ1-1, with D possibly matching TRBD1 (5 bases). Between the trimmed V and J ends, which lost 8 bases and 7 bases, there was a span of 14 bases. This CDR3 region has 12 residues. Germline V gene sequence: CDR1 SNHLY, CDR2 FYNNEI. The CDR3 bases are TGTGCCAGCTTGGGCGGGGGGTTTGAAGCTTTCTTT. It yields the protein CASLGGGFEAFF.

CDR3 sequence (DNA): TGTGCCAGCCGACTAGGGGGGACGGCTGAAGCTTTCTTT. This sequence encodes CASRLGGTAEAFF. The J gene is TRBJ1-1, the V gene TRBV12-3 or TRBV12-4; possibly TRBD1 for D (6 bases). CDR3 length equals 13 residues. The V end was cut by 8 bases, the J end by 6 bases, with 16 bases between.

The genes are TRBV5-1 and TRBJ2-3, with 7 bases fitting TRBD1. Per germline, CDR1 SGHRS and CDR2 YFSETQ. This CDR3 has 14 amino acids. J lost 4 bases, V lost 2 bases, and 4 bases had no gene match. The chain's CDR3 is CASSLAQGADTQYF. The CDR3 coding sequence is TGCGCCAGCAGCTTAGCCCAGGGGGCAGATACGCAGTATTTT.

The chain uses TRBV27 and TRBJ2-7; weak D call: TRBD1 (5 bases). CDR1 is MNHEY, CDR2 SMNVEV, per germline (reference sequence). V was cut by 5 bases and J by 3 bases, with 17 bases left in between. This CDR3 contains 15 residues. Here the CDR3 reads CASSQGAGPFYEQYF. The CDR3 DNA follows: TGTGCCAGCAGTCAAGGGGCCGGTCCGTTCTACGAGCAGTACTTC.

This chain connects TRBV3-1 (or the pseudogene TRBV3-2) to TRBJ1-2; possible D gene TRBD1, 5 bases. Germline V gene data show CDR1 as LGHDT and CDR2 as YNNKEL (reference sequence). V lost 5 bases and J 2 bases, leaving 15 bases between the germline ends. This CDR3 contains 15 residues. CDR3 amino acids: CASSMITGMNYGYTF. In nucleotides, the CDR3 is TGTGCCAGCAGCATGATAACAGGAATGAACTATGGCTACACCTTC.

The chain combines TRBV7-9 with TRBJ2-2, with TRBD1 identical over 8 bases. With V trimmed by 1 base and J by 7 bases, 8 bases remained unmatched. Germline V gene lookup returns CDR1 SEHNR and CDR2 FQNEAQ (reference sequence). This CDR3 has 16 amino acids. The CDR3 bases are TGTGCCAGCAGCTTAGGGACAGGGTCAATTATCGGGGAGCTGTTTTTT. This gives the protein CASSLGTGSIIGELFF.

This chain links TRBV10-2 with TRBJ1-2, with 8 bases lining up with TRBD1. Germline V gene data show CDR1 as WSHSY and CDR2 as SAAADI. V dropped 3 bases and J dropped 6; count of bases not matched to a gene: 6. The CDR3 runs to 14 residues. CDR3 bases: TGCGCCAGCAGTGACAACCGGGACAGGAATGGCTACACCTTC. It yields the protein CASSDNRDRNGYTF.

The J gene is TRBJ1-3, the V gene TRBV5-1, with D possibly being TRBD1 (5 bases). V was cut by 3 bases and J by 0 bases, with 13 bases left in between. In germline, CDR1 is SGHRS, CDR2 YFSETQ. The CDR3 sequence is 16 residues long. The chain's CDR3 is CASSSSTAVSGNTIYF. CDR3 nucleotide sequence: TGCGCCAGCAGCTCCTCGACAGCGGTCTCTGGAAACACCATATATTTT.

The rearrangement uses TRBV6-1 and TRBJ1-1; no clear D. V lost 1 base, J lost 3 bases, and 6 bases lay in between. There are 13 residues in the CDR3. The germline V gene has CDR1 MNHNS and CDR2 SASEGT. The CDR3 DNA is TGTGCCAGCAGTGAAGTTTCCCACACTGAAGCTTTCTTT. Translation gives CASSEVSHTEAFF.

The chain links TRBV2 to TRBJ2-3; maybe TRBD1 (7 bases). In germline, CDR1 is SNHLY, CDR2 FYNNEI. Trimming left V 5 bases short and J 4 bases short, with 10 bases between. The length of the CDR3 is 13 residues. CDR3 sequence (DNA): TGTGCCAGCAGTTTCAGGGGGGCAGATACGCAGTATTTT. This translates into CASSFRGADTQYF.

This rearrangement joins TRBV9 to TRBJ2-7; the match to TRBD1 covers 7 bases. The length of the CDR3 is 18 residues. V lost 4 bases, J lost 0 bases, and 16 bases stayed unmatched. Germline CDR1 is SGDLS and CDR2 is YYNGEE. The CDR3 bases are TGTGCCAGCAGCCCCCCCCCACAGGGGTTATTGACCTCCTACGAGCAGTACTTC. It codes for CASSPPPQGLLTSYEQYF.

This clone was detected only once. The V gene is TRBV5-1, the J gene TRBJ1-2; 10 bases fit TRBD1. J lost 6 bases, V lost 0 bases, and 5 bases had no gene match. The length of the CDR3 is 15 residues. CDR1 and CDR2 from the germline V gene are SGHRS and YFSETQ. The CDR3: CASSLALGQGHGYTF. In DNA form, the CDR3 reads TGCGCCAGCAGCTTGGCTTTGGGACAGGGGCATGGCTACACCTTC.

This clone is a singleton in its sample. This sequence joins TRBV18 and TRBJ1-1; possible D gene TRBD1, 5 bases. The CDR3 runs to 14 residues. Trimming stripped 4 bases from V and 1 base from J, with 10 bases between. Looked up from germline, CDR1 is KGHSH and CDR2 is LQKENI. CDR3 sequence: CASSLLGQNTEAFF. The CDR3 DNA reads TGTGCCAGCTCACTCCTGGGGCAGAACACTGAAGCTTTCTTT.

This clone was found once. The chain is built from TRBV5-1 and TRBJ1-1; 7 bases are a match to TRBD1. The CDR3 runs to 14 residues. J was trimmed by 4 bases and V by 4 bases; bases with no gene match: 7. Germline V gene data show CDR1 as SGHRS and CDR2 as YFSETQ. The DNA for the CDR3 is TGCGCCAGCAGCGACGGGACAGTGAGCACTGAAGCTTTCTTT. Translating it yields CASSDGTVSTEAFF.

The chain combines TRBV20-1 with TRBJ2-3; tentative D call: TRBD2 (6 bases). The V end was cut by 3 bases, the J end by 0 bases, with 10 bases between. CDR3 length equals 14 residues. CDR1 is DFQATT, CDR2 SNEGSKA, per germline (reference sequence). The CDR3 region is CSASAGPSTDTQYF. As DNA, the CDR3 is TGCAGTGCTAGTGCGGGGCCTAGCACAGATACGCAGTATTTT.

The V gene is TRBV18, the J gene TRBJ2-2; 13 positions agree with TRBD2. The CDR3 sequence is 16 residues long. V was pared by 4 bases and J by 4 bases, with 3 bases of the junction left unmatched. CDR1 is KGHSH and CDR2 is LQKENI in the germline V gene. The CDR3 reads CASSHRTSGGTGELFF. The CDR3 nucleotides are TGTGCCAGCTCACACCGGACTAGCGGGGGCACCGGGGAGCTGTTTTTT.

This clone was seen only a few times. The V gene is TRBV7-9, the J gene TRBJ2-7; the D is unclear. V dropped 5 bases and J dropped 3 bases, with 14 bases sitting between them. The germline CDR1 and CDR2 sequences are SEHNR and FQNEAQ (reference sequence). The CDR3 is 14 residues long. The CDR3: CASSPLGGFYEQYF. The CDR3 DNA reads as TGTGCCAGCAGCCCTCTGGGCGGATTCTACGAGCAGTACTTC.

The rearrangement links TRBV6-5 to TRBJ2-1; D gene uncertain. V was trimmed by 5 bases and J by 5 bases, leaving 10 bases between them. This CDR3 has 13 residues. CDR1 and CDR2 (germline): MNHEY, SVGAGI. CDR3 in amino acids: CASSPPPHNEQFF. CDR3 nucleotides: TGTGCCAGCAGTCCCCCCCCACACAATGAGCAGTTCTTC.

The chain links TRBV5-4 to TRBJ1-1; weak D call: TRBD1 (5 bases). The CDR3 sequence is 15 residues long. The germline V gene encodes CDR1 SGHNT and CDR2 YYREEE (reference sequence). With 0 bases removed from V and 2 bases from J, the gap between germline ends came to 11 bases. The CDR3 here is CASSLARQGNTEAFF. CDR3 coding DNA: TGTGCCAGCAGCTTGGCTAGGCAGGGCAACACTGAAGCTTTCTTT.

The rearrangement links TRBV5-1 to TRBJ1-4; 7 bases are shared with TRBD1. The CDR3 consists of 18 residues. The V segment lost 4 bases and the J segment 11 bases; nucleotides outside the gene matches: 23. In germline, CDR1 is SGHRS, CDR2 YFSETQ. The CDR3 is CASSRIPRRQGGMGKLFF. In DNA, the CDR3 is TGCGCCAGCAGCCGCATCCCCCGAAGACAGGGAGGGATGGGGAAACTGTTTTTT.

The chain combines TRBV6-1 with TRBJ1-1; the D gene is possibly TRBD1 (6 bases). Germline V gene sequence: CDR1 MNHNS, CDR2 SASEGT. The CDR3 spans 17 residues. V lost 3 bases, J lost 0 bases, and 17 bases lay in between. CDR3 amino acids: CASSDLARGAMNTEAFF. In DNA form, the CDR3 reads TGTGCCAGCAGTGACCTTGCCAGGGGTGCCATGAACACTGAAGCTTTCTTT.

In DNA, the CDR3 is TGTGCCAGCTCACCCACTCGAAACAGGGGGCTCACCTACGAGCAGTACTTC. Protein sequence: CASSPTRNRGLTYEQYF. This chain connects TRBV18 to TRBJ2-7; 9 bases fit TRBD1. The CDR3 totals 17 residues. With V trimmed by 3 bases and J by 2 bases, 11 bases remained unmatched. CDR1 is KGHSH, CDR2 LQKENI, per germline. The full variable domain, completed using reference TRBV18 and TRBJ2-7, is NAGVMQNPRHLVRRRGQEARLRCSPMKGHSHVYWYRQLPEEGLKFMVYLQKENIIDESGMPKERFSAEFPKEGPSILRIQQVVRGDSAAYFCASSPTRNRGLTYEQYFGPGTRLTVT.

This clone has a handful of counts. The CDR3: CATSGGQVYGYTF. The DNA of the CDR3 is TGTGCCACCAGTGGTGGACAGGTCTATGGCTACACCTTC. The chain recombines TRBV24-1 with TRBJ1-2, with 7 bases identical to TRBD1. CDR1 is KGHDR and CDR2 is SFDVKD in the germline V gene. V shed 5 bases, J shed 4 bases, and the junction held 3 bases outside the gene matches. This CDR3 has 13 amino acids.